These 11 T cell receptor beta chains were all obtained from the same sample, sequenced in a study of OX40 agonist ivuxolimab in advanced cancers. Data came from immunoSEQ multiplex PCR; TCRdb stores just in-frame clones and leaves some out. In the table there are 16,000 or so clones, around nine tenths of which are singletons. Sample: CD4+ or CD8+ T cells sorted from blood, taken in a trial of the OX40 agonist ivuxolimab. These TCRs come from an adult with an advanced solid tumor such as melanoma, head and neck, liver or kidney cancer.

The genes are TRBV9 and TRBJ2-2; TRBD1 matches at 7 bases. Germline-derived CDR1 and CDR2 are SGDLS and YYNGEE. The CDR3 length is 15 residues. With V trimmed by 2 bases and J by 4 bases, 5 bases remained unmatched. CDR3 coding DNA: TGTGCCAGCAGCGTTGGACAGGCCCCCACCGGGGAGCTGTTTTTT. Its translation: CASSVGQAPTGELFF.

The rearrangement uses TRBV19 and TRBJ1-2; D is undetermined. Trimming pared 2 bases from V and 3 bases from J, leaving 10 bases between. CDR3 length: 14 residues. Germline values: CDR1 LNHDA, CDR2 SQIVND (reference sequence). In DNA, the CDR3 is TGTGCCAGTAGTATACTAGGCATACACTATGGCTACACCTTC. The encoded protein is CASSILGIHYGYTF.

Here the CDR3 DNA reads TGTGCCAGTACCCCACCGAATAGCAATCAGCCCCAGCATTTT. Translation: CASTPPNSNQPQHF. This chain links TRBV19 with TRBJ1-5; D gene uncertain. The length of the CDR3 is 14 residues. The ends were cut back, 7 bases at V and 0 bases at J, with 10 bases in the middle. Germline CDR1 and CDR2: LNHDA and SQIVND (reference sequence).

J is TRBJ2-1 and V is TRBV27, with 10 positions matching TRBD2. Germline CDR1 is MNHEY and CDR2 is SMNVEV (reference sequence). V was pared by 6 bases and J by 6 bases, with 8 bases of the junction left unmatched. This CDR3 is 15 amino acids long. DNA of the CDR3: TGTGCCAGCAGCCTTCTAGCGGGAGTATCCAATGAGCAGTTCTTC. This translates into CASSLLAGVSNEQFF.

The table lists this clone with a count of one. The J gene is TRBJ2-3, the V gene TRBV7-2; TRBD2 aligns across 13 bases. The V segment lost 7 bases and the J segment 5 bases; nucleotides outside the gene matches: 6. Germline V gene sequence: CDR1 SGHTA, CDR2 FQGNSA. The CDR3 length is 15 residues. CDR3 loop: CASNGLAGVGDTQYF. The CDR3 coding sequence is TGTGCCAGCAACGGACTAGCGGGAGTGGGAGATACGCAGTATTTT.

CDR3 loop: CASSSASGDPRYNEQFF. The CDR3 DNA sequence: TGTGCCAGCAGCTCCGCCTCCGGGGACCCCCGGTACAATGAGCAGTTCTTC. The chain joins TRBV7-6 to TRBJ2-1; D possibly matches TRBD1 or TRBD2 (5 bases each). Trimming took 4 bases from V and 4 from J, leaving 20 bases between them. The germline V gene has CDR1 SGHVS and CDR2 FNYEAQ. The CDR3 sequence is 17 residues long.

The V call is TRBV28, the J call TRBJ2-4; D gene unclear. The CDR3 extends over 14 amino acids. V was shortened by 6 bases and J by 4 bases, with 13 bases between the two germline ends. Germline loops: CDR1 MDHEN, CDR2 SYDVKM. The CDR3 spells CASSSDTSKNIQYF. The CDR3 DNA sequence: TGTGCCAGCAGCTCAGACACGAGTAAAAACATTCAGTACTTC.

This chain connects TRBV7-9 to TRBJ1-2; 8 nucleotides match TRBD1. The CDR3 runs 14 residues. Germline V gene lookup returns CDR1 SEHNR and CDR2 FQNEAQ (reference sequence). With V trimmed by 1 base and J by 6 bases, 4 bases remained unmatched. The CDR3 region is CASSLGTGNDGYTF. The CDR3 coding sequence is TGTGCCAGCAGCTTAGGGACAGGGAATGATGGCTACACCTTC.

The genes are TRBV5-1 and TRBJ2-3; TRBD2 agrees at 13 bases. The germline V gene encodes CDR1 SGHRS and CDR2 YFSETQ. V lost 2 bases, J lost 4 bases, and 4 bases stayed unmatched. This CDR3 region has 16 residues. CDR3 region: CASSLGLAGVPDTQYF. The CDR3 region has the DNA TGCGCCAGCAGCTTAGGACTAGCGGGAGTGCCAGATACGCAGTATTTT.

This chain connects TRBV6-6 to TRBJ2-5; 8 bases map to TRBD1. The CDR3 contains 14 residues. Germline V CDR1 and CDR2: MNHNY, SVGAGI (reference sequence). V lost 6 bases and J lost 4; bases outside the gene matches: 7. The CDR3, as DNA: TGTGCCAGCAGAGGACAGGGTAGAGGAGAGACCCAGTACTTC. Amino acids: CASRGQGRGETQYF.

This chain uses TRBV10-1 with TRBJ2-5; D is undetermined. TRBJ2-7 explains the end of the DNA better; the J call may be wrong. The germline V gene has CDR1 WNHNN and CDR2 SYGVQD (reference sequence). The CDR3 runs 13 residues. CDR3 region: CASSEGSSYEQYF. The DNA of the CDR3 is TGCGCCAGCAGTGAAGGCAGCTCCTACGAGCAGTACTTC.